These 21 T cell receptor beta chains came from one sample sequenced in a study of molecular identifiers for immune sequencing clone quantification. TCRdb re-derived calls from the PCR reads in MiXCR, one entry per CDR3 protein. The sample consists of around 480,000 distinct CDR3 sequences, under 30% of them appearing once. The specimen sequenced was naive CD8+ T cells from blood, with Jurkat cell RNA spiked in. The subset: FACS-sorted CD8+CD4-CCR7+CD45RA+ naive T cells. The receptor set was obtained from a human donor in good health. Some libraries in this study had Jurkat cell RNA spiked in.

The J gene is TRBJ2-2, the V gene TRBV24-1; the D gene could be TRBD1 or TRBD2 (5 bases each). With 2 bases removed from V and 3 bases from J, the gap between germline ends came to 18 bases. CDR1 and CDR2 (germline): KGHDR, SFDVKD. The CDR3 is 18 residues long. This chain's CDR3 is CATSDSRTGPPHTGELFF. CDR3 nucleotide sequence: TGTGCCACCAGTGATTCCCGGACGGGACCCCCGCACACCGGGGAGCTGTTTTTT.

Concerning this clonotype itself: This may be a read error, as it is one base from a much larger clone. The rearrangement joins TRBV20-1 to TRBJ2-7; 7 nucleotides match TRBD2. With 0 bases clipped from V and 2 bases from J, the junction kept 7 bases outside the gene matches. Germline loops: CDR1 DFQATT, CDR2 SNEGSKA (reference sequence). The length of the CDR3 is 15 residues. DNA of the CDR3: TGCAGTGCTAGAGAATCGGGACTAACGCCCTACGAGCAGTACTTC. Residues: CSARESGLTPYEQYF.

Worth noting for this clonotype: Given a much more abundant clone one base away, this may be a read error. The chain recombines TRBV9 with TRBJ2-3; no definite D call. Germline V lookup: CDR1 SGDLS, CDR2 YYNGEE. CDR3 length: 14 residues. The CDR3 DNA follows: TGTGCCAGCAGCGAGGAAAAGAGCACATATACGCAGTATTTT. As protein: CASSEEKSTYTQYF.

The DNA of the CDR3 is TGTGCCAGCAGCTTGACGGAAGCTAGGAACTATGGCTACACCTTC. Protein sequence: CASSLTEARNYGYTF. The genes are TRBV13 and TRBJ1-2; D ambiguous. V dropped 3 bases and J dropped 2 bases, with 13 bases sitting between them. Germline V gene data show CDR1 as PRHDT and CDR2 as FYEKMQ (reference sequence). The CDR3 runs to 15 residues.

A single count supports this clonotype. One end of the junction is discordant with germline, which a read error may explain. The chain combines TRBV19 with TRBJ1-5; D perhaps matches TRBD1 (5 bases). In germline, CDR1 is LNHDA, CDR2 SQIVND (reference sequence). The CDR3 length is 15 residues. CDR3 amino acids: CASTIRGTSNQPQHF. The CDR3 DNA reads TGTGCCAGTACTATAAGGGGTACGAGCAATCAGCCCCAGCATTTT.

This clonotype has a handful of counts. This sequence joins TRBV3-1 and TRBJ1-1; D unclear. The V gene's germline CDR1 is LGHDT and CDR2 YNNKEL (reference sequence). This CDR3 region has 16 residues. V dropped 2 bases and J dropped 2 bases, with 15 bases sitting between them. The DNA of the CDR3 is TGTGCCAGCAGCCAAATCCCACAGAGCTCTAACACTGAAGCTTTCTTT. Protein product: CASSQIPQSSNTEAFF.

This clonotype was seen ten or more times. This chain connects TRBV11-2 to TRBJ2-7, with 8 bases fitting TRBD2. The germline V gene encodes CDR1 SGHAT and CDR2 FQNNGV. The CDR3 is 14 amino acids. V trimming: 11 bases; J trimming: 2 bases; junction bases outside the gene matches: 11. The CDR3 nucleotides read TGTGCCCCCCGAGGAGAGCGGGGGACCTACGAGCAGTACTTC. It codes for CAPRGERGTYEQYF.

This clonotype was recorded many times. V is TRBV10-3 and J is TRBJ2-7; D not resolved. V gave up 3 bases and J gave up 2 bases, with 14 bases separating them. Germline V gene data show CDR1 as ENHRY and CDR2 as SYGVKD. The CDR3 covers 15 residues. DNA of the CDR3: TGTGCCATCAGTGAAGATATAAGCATCACCTACGAGCAGTACTTC. Protein product: CAISEDISITYEQYF.

The chain carries TRBV9 and TRBJ2-2; 9 positions match TRBD2. The trim removed 6 bases at V and 5 bases at J, leaving 8 bases unmatched. The CDR3 contains 15 residues. The germline V gene encodes CDR1 SGDLS and CDR2 YYNGEE. CDR3 DNA: TGTGCCAGCACTCCAGCGGGAGGTGGGACCGGGGAGCTGTTTTTT. This codes for CASTPAGGGTGELFF.

The sample holds many counts of this clonotype. V and J are TRBV7-2 and TRBJ2-3; D tentatively fits TRBD1 or TRBD2 (5 bases each). Trimming shortened V by 7 bases and J by 2 bases, and 16 bases separated the two germline ends. The CDR3 is 15 amino acids. Germline assignment: CDR1 SGHTA and CDR2 FQGNSA. The CDR3 reads CASTLSGLVTDTQYF. Written as DNA, the CDR3 is TGTGCCAGCACCCTCTCGGGGCTCGTCACAGATACGCAGTATTTT. The entire variable domain, with the rest obtained from reference TRBV7-2 and TRBJ2-3, is as follows: GAGVSQSPSNKVTEKGKDVELRCDPISGHTALYWYRQSLGQGLEFLIYFQGNSAPDKSGLPSDRFSAERTGGSVSTLTIQRTQQEDSAVYLCASTLSGLVTDTQYFGPGTRLTVL.

Many counts were recorded for this clonotype. The CDR3: CSAEYYDRNTGELFF. The CDR3 DNA reads TGCAGTGCCGAGTACTACGACAGGAACACCGGGGAGCTGTTTTTT. The chain uses TRBV20-1 and TRBJ2-2; a weak D match, TRBD1 (5 bases). The ends were cut back, 6 bases at V and 1 base at J, with 15 bases in the middle. CDR3 length: 15 amino acids. Germline lookup yields CDR1 DFQATT and CDR2 SNEGSKA (reference sequence).

This clonotype was seen a handful of times. The chain joins TRBV11-3 to TRBJ2-1; D is unclear. The CDR3 consists of 14 residues. The ends were cut back, 1 base at V and 4 bases at J, with 8 bases in the middle. From germline, CDR1 is SGHNT and CDR2 YENEEA. This CDR3 is CASSLGSRYNEQFF. Written as DNA, the CDR3 is TGTGCCAGCAGCTTAGGCTCCCGGTACAATGAGCAGTTCTTC.

This clonotype was seen only a few times. The V call is TRBV7-2, the J call TRBJ2-7, with a tentative D call TRBD2 (5 bases). Trimming removed 2 bases from V and 6 bases from J, with 8 bases in between. CDR1 is SGHTA, CDR2 FQGNSA, per germline. The CDR3 sequence is 12 residues long. The CDR3 sequence: CASSLFGVEQYF. DNA of the CDR3: TGTGCCAGCAGCTTATTCGGGGTCGAGCAGTACTTC.

This clonotype has a handful of counts. The genes are TRBV6-5 and TRBJ1-2, with a possible D match to TRBD1 (5 bases). The CDR3 extends over 16 amino acids. Between the trimmed V and J ends, which lost 0 bases and 7 bases, there was a span of 18 bases. Looked up from germline, CDR1 is MNHEY and CDR2 is SVGAGI. The CDR3 coding sequence is TGTGCCAGCAGTTACTCGATCGGGGGTTTAGTTTGTGGCTACACCTTC. It is translated as CASSYSIGGLVCGYTF.

This clonotype was seen repeatedly, ten times or more. The chain carries TRBV7-9 and TRBJ2-3; D is uncertain. This CDR3 is built from 13 residues. CDR1 and CDR2 (germline): SEHNR, FQNEAQ (reference sequence). Trimming shortened V by 5 bases and J by 2 bases, and 8 bases separated the two germline ends. For the CDR3, the DNA is TGTGCCAGCAGCCACCCCCTCACAGATACGCAGTATTTT. Translating gives CASSHPLTDTQYF.

This clonotype has just a few counts. J is TRBJ2-7 and V is TRBV11-2, with 8 bases aligning to TRBD1. The junction had 10 bases not matched to a gene; V was cut back by 1 base and J by 8 bases. The CDR3 runs to 15 residues. Germline V gives CDR1 SGHAT, CDR2 FQNNGV. The CDR3 sequence: CASSLANQGAVQQYF. CDR3 sequence (DNA): TGTGCCAGCAGCTTAGCTAACCAGGGGGCCGTACAGCAGTACTTC.

This clonotype was counted between two and nine times. The chain employs TRBV5-4 and TRBJ1-1; maybe TRBD1 (6 bases). The germline gives CDR1 SGHNT, CDR2 YYREEE (reference sequence). This CDR3 has 13 amino acids. V lost 4 bases, J lost 6 bases, and 13 bases lay in between. The CDR3 spells CASSVTGFPEAFF. CDR3 sequence (DNA): TGTGCCAGCAGCGTCACAGGGTTTCCTGAAGCTTTCTTT.

This clonotype was observed many times. The chain combines TRBV7-9 with TRBJ1-4; D is undetermined. The CDR3 length is 16 residues. Trimming stripped 5 bases from V and 7 bases from J, with 20 bases between. Germline V gene lookup returns CDR1 SEHNR and CDR2 FQNEAQ (reference sequence). CDR3 in DNA: TGTGCCAGCAGCCGAGTAGGGCTGCCGGGTGGTGAAAAACTGTTTTTT. This gives the protein CASSRVGLPGGEKLFF.

With respect to this clonotype: This is likely an artifact of a read error, given a far larger clone one base away. This chain links TRBV6-2 or TRBV6-3 with TRBJ2-2; D uncertain. Germline V gene data show CDR1 as MNHEY and CDR2 as SVGEGT. This CDR3 has 12 residues. CDR3 in DNA: TGTGCCGGCAGTTATTCAGCCGGGGAGCTGTTTTTT. It encodes CAGSYSAGELFF.

This clonotype has more than one count but fewer than ten. The chain recombines TRBV19 with TRBJ1-2, with TRBD1 matching 8 bases. The CDR3 has 15 amino acids. V lost 1 base to trimming and J lost 7 bases; unmatched junction nucleotides: 8. Per the germline V gene, CDR1 is LNHDA and CDR2 is SQIVND (reference sequence). The CDR3 bases are TGTGCCAGTAGTATAGGTACCAGGGGGCTCGTTGGCTACACCTTC. Its protein is CASSIGTRGLVGYTF.

This chain connects TRBV20-1 to TRBJ2-7, with unresolved D. This CDR3 contains 15 residues. The germline V and J ends were trimmed by 6 bases and 1 base, with 19 bases remaining between them. CDR1 and CDR2 (germline): DFQATT, SNEGSKA (reference sequence). The CDR3 reads CSARNGPPKSYEQYF. The DNA for the CDR3 is TGCAGTGCAAGAAATGGGCCGCCAAAATCCTACGAGCAGTACTTC.